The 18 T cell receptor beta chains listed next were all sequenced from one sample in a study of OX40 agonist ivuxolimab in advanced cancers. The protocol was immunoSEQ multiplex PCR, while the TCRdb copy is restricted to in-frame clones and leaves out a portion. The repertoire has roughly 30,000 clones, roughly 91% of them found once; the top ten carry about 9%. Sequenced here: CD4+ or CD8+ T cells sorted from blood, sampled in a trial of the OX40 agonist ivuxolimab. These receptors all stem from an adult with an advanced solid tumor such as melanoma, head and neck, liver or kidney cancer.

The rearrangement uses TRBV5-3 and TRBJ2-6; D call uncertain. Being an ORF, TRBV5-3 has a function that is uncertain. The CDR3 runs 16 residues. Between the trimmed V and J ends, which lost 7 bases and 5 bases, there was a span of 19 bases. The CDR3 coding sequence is TGTGCCAGACAGGCAGGTGAACAAAGTCGGGCCAACGTCCTGACTTTC. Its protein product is CARQAGEQSRANVLTF.

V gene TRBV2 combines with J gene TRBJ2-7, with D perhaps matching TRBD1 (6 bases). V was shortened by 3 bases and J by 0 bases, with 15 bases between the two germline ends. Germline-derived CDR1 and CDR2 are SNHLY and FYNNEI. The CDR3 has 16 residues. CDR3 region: CASSEDRPTDSYEQYF. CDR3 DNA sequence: TGTGCCAGCAGTGAGGACAGACCAACCGACTCCTACGAGCAGTACTTC.

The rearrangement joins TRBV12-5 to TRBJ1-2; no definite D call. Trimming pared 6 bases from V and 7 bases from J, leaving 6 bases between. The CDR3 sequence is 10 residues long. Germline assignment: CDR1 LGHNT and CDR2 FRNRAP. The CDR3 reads CASGEFGYTF. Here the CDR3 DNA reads TGTGCTAGTGGGGAATTTGGCTACACCTTC.

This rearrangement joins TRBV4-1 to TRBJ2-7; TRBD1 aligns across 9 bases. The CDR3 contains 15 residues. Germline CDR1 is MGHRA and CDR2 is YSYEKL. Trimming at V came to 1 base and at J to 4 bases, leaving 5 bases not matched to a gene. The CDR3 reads CASSQGGTGFYEQYF. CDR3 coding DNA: TGCGCCAGCAGCCAAGGAGGGACAGGGTTTTACGAGCAGTACTTC.

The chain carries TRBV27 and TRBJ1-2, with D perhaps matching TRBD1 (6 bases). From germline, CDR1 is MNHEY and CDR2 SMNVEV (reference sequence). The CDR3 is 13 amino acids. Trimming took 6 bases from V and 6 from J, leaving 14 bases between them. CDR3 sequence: CASRFMQGNGYTF. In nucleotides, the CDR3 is TGTGCCAGCAGGTTCATGCAGGGGAATGGCTACACCTTC.

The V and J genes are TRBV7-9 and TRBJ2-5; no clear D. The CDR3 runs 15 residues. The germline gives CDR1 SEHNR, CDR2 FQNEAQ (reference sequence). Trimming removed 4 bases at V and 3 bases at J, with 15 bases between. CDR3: CASSYSPAPEETQYF. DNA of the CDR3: TGTGCCAGCAGCTATAGCCCCGCTCCAGAAGAGACCCAGTACTTC.

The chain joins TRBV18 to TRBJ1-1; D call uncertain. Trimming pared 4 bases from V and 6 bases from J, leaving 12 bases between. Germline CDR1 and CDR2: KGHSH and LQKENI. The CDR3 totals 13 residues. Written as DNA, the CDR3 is TGTGCCAGCTCACAACAACTAAATTCTGAAGCTTTCTTT. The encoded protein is CASSQQLNSEAFF.

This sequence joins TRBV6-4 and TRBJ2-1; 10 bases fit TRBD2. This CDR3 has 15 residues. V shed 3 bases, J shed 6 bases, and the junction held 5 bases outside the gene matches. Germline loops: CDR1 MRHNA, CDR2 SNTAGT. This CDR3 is CASSESGGASNEQFF. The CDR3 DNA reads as TGTGCCAGCAGTGAGAGCGGGGGGGCCTCCAATGAGCAGTTCTTC.

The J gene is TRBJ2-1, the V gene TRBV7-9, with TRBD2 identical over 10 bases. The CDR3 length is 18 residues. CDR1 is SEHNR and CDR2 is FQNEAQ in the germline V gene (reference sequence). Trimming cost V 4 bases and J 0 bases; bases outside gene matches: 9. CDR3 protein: CASSSTSGSGSSYNEQFF. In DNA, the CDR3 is TGTGCCAGCAGCTCGACTAGCGGGTCGGGGAGCTCCTACAATGAGCAGTTCTTC.

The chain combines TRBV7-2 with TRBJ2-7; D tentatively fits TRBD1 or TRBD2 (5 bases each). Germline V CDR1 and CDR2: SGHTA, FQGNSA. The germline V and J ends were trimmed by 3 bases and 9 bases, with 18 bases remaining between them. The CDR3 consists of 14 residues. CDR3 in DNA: TGTGCCAGCAGCTTTAGAGACAGCAGTCGGGGGCAGTACTTC. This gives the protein CASSFRDSSRGQYF.

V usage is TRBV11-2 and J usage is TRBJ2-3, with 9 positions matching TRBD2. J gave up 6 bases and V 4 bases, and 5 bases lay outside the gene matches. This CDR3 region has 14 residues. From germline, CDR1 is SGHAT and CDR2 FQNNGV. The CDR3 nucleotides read TGTGCCAGCAGCTCGGGACTAGCCACCGATACGCAGTATTTT. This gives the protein CASSSGLATDTQYF.

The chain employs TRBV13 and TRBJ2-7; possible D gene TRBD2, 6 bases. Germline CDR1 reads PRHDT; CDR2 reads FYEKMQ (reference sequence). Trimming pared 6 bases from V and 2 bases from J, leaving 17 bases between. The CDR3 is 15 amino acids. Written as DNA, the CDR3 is TGTGCCAGCAGTCGTAGGTTGGACTACCCCTACGAGCAGTACTTC. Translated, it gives CASSRRLDYPYEQYF.

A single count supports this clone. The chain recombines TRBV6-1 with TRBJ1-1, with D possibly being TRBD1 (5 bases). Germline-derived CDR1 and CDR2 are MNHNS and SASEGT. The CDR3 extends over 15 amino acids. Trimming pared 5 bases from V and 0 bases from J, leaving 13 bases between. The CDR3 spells CASSPQRGMNTEAFF. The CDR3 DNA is TGTGCCAGCAGTCCACAGCGGGGGATGAACACTGAAGCTTTCTTT.

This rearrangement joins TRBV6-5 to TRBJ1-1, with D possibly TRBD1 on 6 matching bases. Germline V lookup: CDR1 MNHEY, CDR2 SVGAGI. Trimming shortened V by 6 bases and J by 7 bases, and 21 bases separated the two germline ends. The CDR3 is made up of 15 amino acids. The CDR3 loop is CASRRDPGEISEAFF. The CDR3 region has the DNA TGTGCCAGCAGGAGAGATCCAGGGGAAATAAGTGAAGCTTTCTTT.

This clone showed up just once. This CDR3 reads CASGLLTGLIAYGYTF. CDR3 DNA sequence: TGTGCTAGTGGTTTATTGACAGGCTTGATCGCTTATGGCTACACCTTC. This chain connects TRBV12-5 to TRBJ1-2; perhaps TRBD1 as D (6 bases). This CDR3 comprises 16 residues. Trimming stripped 3 bases from V and 5 bases from J, with 19 bases between. In germline, CDR1 is LGHNT, CDR2 FRNRAP.

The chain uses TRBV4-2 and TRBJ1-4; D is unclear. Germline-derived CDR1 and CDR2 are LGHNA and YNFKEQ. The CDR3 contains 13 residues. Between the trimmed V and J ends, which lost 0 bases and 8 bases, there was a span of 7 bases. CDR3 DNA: TGTGCCAGCAGCCAAGAGGACGGGGAAAAACTGTTTTTT. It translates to CASSQEDGEKLFF.

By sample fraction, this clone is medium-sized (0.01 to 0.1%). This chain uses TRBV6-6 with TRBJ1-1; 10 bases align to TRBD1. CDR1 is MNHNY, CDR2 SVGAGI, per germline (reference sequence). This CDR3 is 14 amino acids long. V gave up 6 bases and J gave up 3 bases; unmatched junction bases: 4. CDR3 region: CASRTGQGDTEAFF. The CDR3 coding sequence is TGTGCCAGCAGAACTGGACAGGGGGACACTGAAGCTTTCTTT.

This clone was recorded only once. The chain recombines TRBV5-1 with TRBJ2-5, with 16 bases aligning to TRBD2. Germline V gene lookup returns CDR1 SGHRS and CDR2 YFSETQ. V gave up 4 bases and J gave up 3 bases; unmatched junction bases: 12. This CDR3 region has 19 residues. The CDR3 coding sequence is TGCGCCAGCAGCAGCGGGACTAGCGGGGGGGTGCGGTCGGAAGAGACCCAGTACTTC. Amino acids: CASSSGTSGGVRSEETQYF.